This TCR beta chain stems from a study of shared clonotypes between healthy human individuals. Study context: Three CD4 naive, three CD4 memory, two CD8 naive and one CD8 memory plate were used per donor. Study-level results: Estimated richness values were generally larger in naive subsets than in memory subsets.

Over several immunoSEQ plates, each subset's genomic DNA was distributed in even portions. Using immunoSEQ multiplex PCR, the repertoire was profiled, and TCRdb retains in-frame clones only, with some absent. The sample yields 2 million to 2.5 million clones, approximately 95% seen once. Turning to this clone: What it recognizes is unknown.

The germline V gene encodes CDR1 MNHNS and CDR2 SASEGT. The CDR3 is 12 residues long. Trimming removed 4 bases at V and 7 bases at J, with 8 bases between. The clonotype originates from a man between 18 and 35 years old in good health. Some clones in this sample may be carry-over from other donors' samples. Material for sequencing was naive CD4+ T cells from PBMCs. The subset here: CD45RA+ positively selected. The chain employs TRBV6-1 and TRBJ1-5; D ambiguous. CDR3 nucleotide sequence: TGTGCCAGCAGTGCCCGAGAGCAGCCCCAGCATTTT. It encodes CASSAREQPQHF.